A selection of T cell receptor beta chains follows, all from one sample in a study of control samples from healthy donors and cancer patients. Profiling relied on immunoSEQ multiplex PCR, and the TCRdb table lists in-frame clones only, not all of them. The sample includes tens of thousands of clones, around 80% of them seen just once. Sequencing was done on a sample of blood. The receptors stem from a man between 60 and 75 years old in good health. Both conserved end residues are part of each CDR3. A D gene is named only where the DNA matches it firmly. The size entry is marked missing in some rows and otherwise reads once, few, many or a size class.

TRBV19	-	-	TRBJ1-6	TGTGCCAGTAGTATAAGCCCGACAGGATTAAATTCACCCCTCCACTTT	CASSISPTGLNSPLHF
TRBV15	-	-	TRBJ2-3	TGTGCCACCAGCAGAGATTGGAACACGGAAGATACGCAGTATTTT	CATSRDWNTEDTQYF
TRBV5-4	-	-	TRBJ2-3	TGTGCCAGCAGCGTCTTTCACGGGGGGGACAGAGATACGCAGTATTTT	CASSVFHGGDRDTQYF
TRBV10-3	-	-	TRBJ1-6	TGTGCCATCAGTGAGACGACAGCCAACTTTAATTCACCCCTCCACTTT	CAISETTANFNSPLHF
TRBV4-2	-	-	TRBJ1-6	TGTGCCAGCAGCCAAGATCGGGAACAGGGTTCAGTCTCTTCACCCCTCCACTTT	CASSQDREQGSVSSPLHF
TRBV9	TRBD1	-	TRBJ1-6	TGTGCCAGCAGCCGCGGGACAGGAGGGCAGGGTTCACCCCTCCACTTT	CASSRGTGGQGSPLHF
TRBV6-5	-	-	TRBJ2-1	TGTGCCAGCAGTTATAGCTCCTACAATGAGCAGTTCTTC	CASSYSSYNEQFF
TRBV25-1	TRBD2	-	TRBJ2-7	TGTGCCAGCAGTGACTACGCTAGCGGTGCCTACGAGCAGTACTTC	CASSDYASGAYEQYF
TRBV5-4	-	-	TRBJ2-7	TGTGCCAGCAGCTTGAACGGGCCGTTTGACGAGCAGTACTTC	CASSLNGPFDEQYF
TRBV4-3	-	-	TRBJ1-1	TGCGCCAGCAGCCAAGAGACTTGGCTTGGATCTGAAGCTTTCTTT	CASSQETWLGSEAFF
TRBV7-2	-	-	TRBJ2-1	TGTGCCAGCAGCTTAGCGCTACGTTACCTGGGTCACAATGAGCAGTTCTTC	CASSLALRYLGHNEQFF
TRBV7-3	-	once	TRBJ2-1	TGTGCCAGCAGCTCCTACTCCAGCTTCTACAATGAGCAGTTCTTC	CASSSYSSFYNEQFF
TRBV19	TRBD2	-	TRBJ2-3	TGTGCCAGTAGTATACGGTTCAGCGGGAGGGCCTCCTCAGATACGCAGTATTTT	CASSIRFSGRASSDTQYF
TRBV7-3	-	-	TRBJ2-3	TGTGCCAGCAGCGGTACCAGCACTAGCAAAAAGTATTTT	CASSGTSTSKKYF
TRBV11-2	-	-	TRBJ2-1	TGTGCCAGCAGCTCGTCTGGGGCTTTCTACAATGAGCAGTTCTTC	CASSSSGAFYNEQFF
TRBV5-6	-	-	TRBJ2-3	TGTGCCAGCAGCTTGGGGGCGGCGAGCACAGATACGCAGTATTTT	CASSLGAASTDTQYF
TRBV4-3	-	-	TRBJ2-4	TGCGCCAGCAGCCAAGATAGTCACGCGCGGGACATTCAGTACTTC	CASSQDSHARDIQYF
TRBV11-3	TRBD2	-	TRBJ2-5	TGTGCCAGCAGCACTAGCGGGAGTAATCAAGAGACCCAGTACTTC	CASSTSGSNQETQYF
TRBV5-5	TRBD2	-	TRBJ2-7	TGTGCCAGCAGCACATCAGGGTTAGCGGGAGTCGACGAGCAGTACTTC	CASSTSGLAGVDEQYF
TRBV15	-	-	TRBJ2-1	TGTGCCACCGGGGCACAGGGCACCTGGGGCTCCTACAATGAGCAGTTCTTC	CATGAQGTWGSYNEQFF
TRBV13	TRBD2	-	TRBJ2-7	TGTGCCAGCAGCCTCGGGACTACGCCATCCTACGAGCAGTACTTC	CASSLGTTPSYEQYF
TRBV5-1	-	-	TRBJ1-2	TGCGCCAGCACCACGGATCCGTCGAATAATGTCGGCTACACCTTC	CASTTDPSNNVGYTF
TRBV4-2	-	-	TRBJ2-3	TGTGCCAGCAGCCAAGATAGTCCCCTTGCTACAGATACGCAGTATTTT	CASSQDSPLATDTQYF
TRBV7-2	TRBD2	-	TRBJ2-3	TGTGCCAGCAGCTATCCGGGACTAGCGACAGATACGCAGTATTTT	CASSYPGLATDTQYF
TRBV19	-	once	TRBJ2-2	TGTGCCAGTAGGAGGGACCAGGGGAGAACCGGGGAGCTGTTTTTT	CASRRDQGRTGELFF
TRBV29-1	-	-	TRBJ2-3	TGCAGCGTTCAGCACCACACAGATACGCAGTATTTT	CSVQHHTDTQYF
TRBV10-2	-	few	TRBJ1-5	TGCGCCAGCAGTGAGTCTTGGGGGAGTCAGCCCCAGCATTTT	CASSESWGSQPQHF
TRBV3-1/TRBV3-2	-	-	TRBJ1-1	TGTGCCAGCAGCCAATCCCGCAGATACAACACTGAAGCTTTCTTT	CASSQSRRYNTEAFF
TRBV12-3/TRBV12-4	-	-	TRBJ1-1	TGTGCCAGCAGGGTGAACACTGAAGCTTTCTTT	CASRVNTEAFF
TRBV27	-	-	TRBJ1-4	TGTGCCAGCAGGCAGGGAAGGCAAAAACTGTTTTTT	CASRQGRQKLFF
TRBV27	-	-	TRBJ1-6	TGTGCCAGCAGTTGGGCACCTCCCTATAATTCACCCCTCCACTTT	CASSWAPPYNSPLHF
TRBV4-3	TRBD2	-	TRBJ2-2	TGCGCCAGCAGCCAAGAGGGGAGGGGTCGGGAGCTGTTTTTT	CASSQEGRGRELFF
TRBV5-4	-	-	TRBJ2-3	TGTGCCAGCAGGCGGGACTCTTGGCGCACAGATACGCAGTATTTT	CASRRDSWRTDTQYF
TRBV5-1	TRBD1	-	TRBJ2-7	TGCGCCAGCAGCGTGACAGGGGGGTGTGCCCACGAGCAGTACTTC	CASSVTGGCAHEQYF
TRBV5-5	TRBD2	once	TRBJ2-3	TGTGCCAGCAGGTCGGAGGTCTTTGGAGCGGGGTTCACAGATACGCAGTATTTT	CASRSEVFGAGFTDTQYF
TRBV7-2	-	-	TRBJ2-2	TGTGCCAGCAGCTTCTACGGGATCAGGACCGGGGAGCTGTTTTTT	CASSFYGIRTGELFF
TRBV28	-	-	TRBJ2-3	TGTGCCAGCAGTTTAACGCATGGGACCCTAGATACGCAGTATTTT	CASSLTHGTLDTQYF
TRBV3-1/TRBV3-2	-	-	TRBJ2-1	TGTGCCAGCAGCCAAGTCCAGGGGACGAATGAGCAGTTCTTC	CASSQVQGTNEQFF
TRBV15	-	-	TRBJ2-3	TGTGCCACCAGCACCCGAGGTCGGGCAGATACGCAGTATTTT	CATSTRGRADTQYF
TRBV30	-	-	TRBJ1-6	TGTGCCTGGAGTGTACAGGAAGGATCACCCCTCCACTTT	CAWSVQEGSPLHF
TRBV9	-	-	TRBJ2-3	TGTGCCAGCAGCGTAGCTAGCGTGGCAGATACGCAGTATTTT	CASSVASVADTQYF
TRBV6-6	TRBD2	-	TRBJ2-7	TGTGCCAGCAGTTACTCTACCCACGGGAGGCGCGAGCAGTACTTC	CASSYSTHGRREQYF
TRBV28	TRBD1	-	TRBJ2-7	TGTGCCAGCAGTTTATCGGCTTGGACAGGCTACGAGCAGTACTTC	CASSLSAWTGYEQYF
TRBV5-5	TRBD1	-	TRBJ2-7	TGTGCCAGCAGCTCGACAGGGAACTTACCAGGCTACGAGCAGTACTTC	CASSSTGNLPGYEQYF
TRBV7-3	TRBD2	-	TRBJ2-1	TGTGCCAGCAGCTTAACGTTAGGTAGCGGGAGTGTAAATGAGCAGTTCTTC	CASSLTLGSGSVNEQFF
TRBV9	-	-	TRBJ1-3	TGTGCCAGCAGCGTAGCCAGCAGAACTGGAAACACCATATATTTT	CASSVASRTGNTIYF
TRBV28	-	-	TRBJ1-5	TGTGCCAGCAGTTTCGTCCTTGGGGGCAATCAGCCCCAGCATTTT	CASSFVLGGNQPQHF
TRBV30	-	few	TRBJ2-7	TGTGCCTGGAATACTAGATTTGAGCAGTACTTC	CAWNTRFEQYF
TRBV3-1/TRBV3-2	TRBD1	-	TRBJ1-5	TGTGCCAGCAGCGAAAAGAGGTCCAGAAGGGACAGGTCTCGGGATAGCAATCAGCCCCAGCATTTT	CASSEKRSRRDRSRDSNQPQHF
TRBV7-3	-	-	TRBJ2-7	TGTGCCAGCAGCTTAGCCAATACGGGCGAGCAGTACTTC	CASSLANTGEQYF